Shown below are 27 T cell receptor beta chains from a single sample sequenced in a study of OX40 agonist ivuxolimab in advanced cancers. Assay: immunoSEQ multiplex PCR; the TCRdb copy retains only in-frame clones and omits some. The sample gives some 57,000 clones, about 90% of which show up once; 5.4% is in the top ten. The sequencing used CD4+ or CD8+ T cells sorted from blood, collected in a trial of the OX40 agonist ivuxolimab. All receptors come from an adult with an advanced solid tumor such as melanoma, head and neck, liver or kidney cancer.

This clone showed up just a few times. The chain links TRBV7-3 to TRBJ2-7; D remains ambiguous. Germline V gives CDR1 SGHTA, CDR2 FQGTGA. The CDR3 is 12 amino acids. The V and J ends lost 5 bases and 5 bases respectively, with 10 bases between them. This chain's CDR3 is CASSLEGHEQYF. The CDR3 DNA follows: TGTGCCAGCAGCCTTGAAGGGCACGAGCAGTACTTC.

The V call is TRBV27, the J call TRBJ1-1; D uncertain. CDR1 and CDR2 (germline): MNHEY, SMNVEV (reference sequence). This CDR3 spans 15 amino acids. V was trimmed by 6 bases and J by 7 bases, leaving 21 bases between them. Here the CDR3 reads CASRPPRARRDEAFF. The CDR3 DNA reads as TGTGCCAGCAGACCTCCGAGGGCCCGAAGGGATGAAGCTTTCTTT.

The chain is built from TRBV25-1 and TRBJ1-2; D perhaps matches TRBD1 (6 bases). This CDR3 spans 14 amino acids. Germline-derived CDR1 and CDR2 are MGHDK and SYGVNS. Trimming took 6 bases from V and 2 from J, leaving 13 bases between them. The CDR3 coding sequence is TGTGCCAGCAGCACCGGACAGCCGAACTATGGCTACACCTTC. Translated, it gives CASSTGQPNYGYTF.

The rearrangement links TRBV27 to TRBJ1-2, with D perhaps TRBD1 (6 bases). The CDR3 extends over 13 amino acids. The germline CDR1 and CDR2 sequences are MNHEY and SMNVEV (reference sequence). CDR3 residues: CAAGGGDRYGYTF. Written as DNA, the CDR3 is TGTGCTGCCGGCGGGGGCGATAGGTATGGCTACACCTTC.

CDR3 nucleotides: TGTGCCAGCAGCTCAGGGGTCCAGCAGTTCTTC. Residues: CASSSGVQQFF. The chain uses TRBV11-3 and TRBJ2-1; a weak D match, TRBD1 (6 bases). The CDR3 is 11 amino acids. Trimming shortened V by 4 bases and J by 11 bases, and 9 bases separated the two germline ends. Germline V gene lookup returns CDR1 SGHNT and CDR2 YENEEA. Using reference TRBV11-3 and TRBJ2-1 for the parts outside the CDR3, the full variable domain is EAGVVQSPRYKIIEKKQPVAFWCNPISGHNTLYWYLQNLGQGPELLIRYENEEAVDDSQLPKDRFSAERLKGVDSTLKIQPAELGDSAVYLCASSSGVQQFFGPGTRLTVL.

The rearrangement uses TRBV5-1 and TRBJ1-2; 7 bases match TRBD1. This CDR3 has 14 residues. Looked up from germline, CDR1 is SGHRS and CDR2 is YFSETQ. J was trimmed by 5 bases and V by 4 bases; bases with no gene match: 8. In DNA, the CDR3 is TGCGCCAGCAGCCTGACAGGGACGGGGTATGGCTACACCTTC. Its translation is CASSLTGTGYGYTF.

The chain carries TRBV28 and TRBJ2-5, with 11 nucleotides matching TRBD2. This CDR3 is built from 16 residues. Germline values: CDR1 MDHEN, CDR2 SYDVKM. The ends lost 4 bases at V and 0 bases at J; junction bases unmatched: 4. The CDR3 reads CASSSRLAGNQETQYF. As DNA, the CDR3 is TGTGCCAGCAGTTCCAGACTAGCGGGGAACCAAGAGACCCAGTACTTC.

The rearrangement joins TRBV2 to TRBJ1-2, with TRBD1 matching 10 bases. Losses at the gene ends were 7 bases for V and 3 bases for J; bases not matched to a gene: 8. The CDR3 is 15 residues long. Per germline, CDR1 SNHLY and CDR2 FYNNEI. CDR3 in DNA: TGTGCCAGCACCCGAGACAGGGGGCGCGACTATGGCTACACCTTC. Amino acid sequence: CASTRDRGRDYGYTF. Supplemented by reference TRBV2 and TRBJ1-2, the full variable domain reads EPEVTQTPSHQVTQMGQEVILRCVPISNHLYFYWYRQILGQKVEFLVSFYNNEISEKSEIFDDQFSVERPDGSNFTLKIRSTKLEDSAMYFCASTRDRGRDYGYTFGSGTRLTVV.

The rearrangement uses TRBV5-1 and TRBJ2-7; maybe TRBD2 (6 bases). Deletions cut 3 bases from V and 5 bases from J, with 18 bases between. This CDR3 region has 15 residues. Looked up from germline, CDR1 is SGHRS and CDR2 is YFSETQ. The CDR3 DNA reads as TGCGCCAGCAGCTCGACCGGGGGAGATATCGACGAGCAGTACTTC. It codes for CASSSTGGDIDEQYF.

The J gene is TRBJ1-5, the V gene TRBV19, with D unresolved. Trimming shortened V by 5 bases and J by 4 bases, and 6 bases separated the two germline ends. The CDR3 extends over 12 amino acids. From germline, CDR1 is LNHDA and CDR2 SQIVND (reference sequence). The CDR3 here is CASSPQNQPQHF. The CDR3 DNA reads TGTGCCAGTAGTCCTCAGAATCAGCCCCAGCATTTT.

The CDR3 DNA follows: TGTGCCAGCAGCTTATTATGGGAGAAAGGCGAGCAGTACTTC. Translation gives CASSLLWEKGEQYF. This chain joins TRBV7-2 and TRBJ2-7; D might be TRBD2 (5 bases). Germline-derived CDR1 and CDR2 are SGHTA and FQGNSA. This CDR3 region has 14 residues. The V end lost 2 bases, the J end lost 6 bases, and 14 bases lay between the germline ends.

The rearrangement links TRBV5-1 to TRBJ1-1; maybe TRBD1 (5 bases). Trimming shortened V by 4 bases and J by 0 bases, and 10 bases separated the two germline ends. The CDR3 is 14 amino acids. From germline, CDR1 is SGHRS and CDR2 YFSETQ. In DNA form, the CDR3 reads TGCGCCAGCAGCAGCAGGGTTATGAACACTGAAGCTTTCTTT. Amino acid sequence: CASSSRVMNTEAFF.

V is TRBV6-5 and J is TRBJ2-7; D is possibly TRBD1 (6 bases). Trimming left V 2 bases short and J 4 bases short, with 18 bases between. CDR1 and CDR2 from the germline V gene are MNHEY and SVGAGI. This CDR3 has 16 residues. The CDR3 nucleotides are TGTGCCAGCAGTTACGGCCGGACAGACTACACTTACGAGCAGTACTTC. As protein: CASSYGRTDYTYEQYF.

This clone was detected once. The V call is TRBV19, the J call TRBJ1-2, with TRBD1 identical over 8 bases. Germline assignment: CDR1 LNHDA and CDR2 SQIVND (reference sequence). The CDR3 runs 14 residues. V trimming: 6 bases; J trimming: 4 bases; junction bases outside the gene matches: 7. The CDR3 nucleotides read TGTGCCAGTAGACCTGGACAGGGAGTCTATGGCTACACCTTC. Translated: CASRPGQGVYGYTF.

This clone appeared a single time. The rearrangement links TRBV27 to TRBJ1-1, with D tentatively TRBD1 (5 bases). V was cut by 8 bases and J by 0 bases, with 19 bases left in between. Germline lookup yields CDR1 MNHEY and CDR2 SMNVEV (reference sequence). CDR3 length: 16 amino acids. CDR3 coding DNA: TGTGCCAGCCCAATTCCCCAAGGGACGATGAACACTGAAGCTTTCTTT. It encodes CASPIPQGTMNTEAFF.

V gene TRBV6-5 combines with J gene TRBJ1-1; 9 positions match TRBD1. CDR1 and CDR2 (germline): MNHEY, SVGAGI. Unmatched junction bases numbered 6, after V lost 6 bases and J lost 4 bases. The CDR3 spans 14 residues. The CDR3 DNA reads as TGTGCCAGCAGGTCCGGGACAGGGCTCACTGAAGCTTTCTTT. Amino acid sequence: CASRSGTGLTEAFF.

This clone qualifies as medium-sized. The chain couples TRBV6-4 to TRBJ1-2; D is perhaps TRBD1 (6 bases). The CDR3 runs 15 residues. CDR1 is MRHNA, CDR2 SNTAGT, per germline. Between the trimmed V and J ends, which lost 2 bases and 6 bases, there was a span of 16 bases. The CDR3 nucleotides read TGTGCCAGCAGTGACGGGAACAGGGCTACAGATGGCTACACCTTC. Translating it yields CASSDGNRATDGYTF.

The chain couples TRBV5-5 to TRBJ1-1; unclear D gene. CDR3 length: 14 amino acids. Germline V gives CDR1 SGHKS, CDR2 YYEKEE (reference sequence). Trimming removed 0 bases from V and 2 bases from J, with 8 bases in between. In nucleotides, the CDR3 is TGTGCCAGCAGCTTGGGACACATAAACACTGAAGCTTTCTTT. Translation: CASSLGHINTEAFF.

The J gene is TRBJ2-3, the V gene TRBV19, with a weak D call TRBD1 (6 bases). This CDR3 comprises 13 residues. Germline loops: CDR1 LNHDA, CDR2 SQIVND (reference sequence). The V and J ends lost 4 bases and 5 bases respectively, with 10 bases between them. The CDR3 coding sequence is TGTGCCAGTAGTACCAGGGGTGGAGATACGCAGTATTTT. Protein: CASSTRGGDTQYF.

The chain combines TRBV5-4 with TRBJ2-1, with 15 bases aligning to TRBD2. This CDR3 spans 14 amino acids. V gave up 4 bases and J gave up 12 bases; unmatched junction bases: 5. The germline V gene has CDR1 SGHNT and CDR2 YYREEE (reference sequence). The CDR3 loop is CASSKPGLAGGQFF. The CDR3 DNA reads TGTGCCAGCAGCAAACCGGGACTAGCGGGAGGGCAGTTCTTC.

The V and J genes are TRBV13 and TRBJ1-1; 9 nucleotides agree with TRBD1. The germline gives CDR1 PRHDT, CDR2 FYEKMQ (reference sequence). The CDR3 covers 17 residues. Trimming cost V 3 bases and J 3 bases; bases outside gene matches: 11. CDR3 loop: CASSFGTGYFGYTEAFF. The CDR3 DNA reads TGTGCCAGCAGCTTCGGGACAGGGTACTTTGGGTACACTGAAGCTTTCTTT.

The V call is TRBV27, the J call TRBJ2-3; D remains unclear. The CDR3 spans 15 residues. Trimming took 3 bases from V and 4 from J, leaving 14 bases between them. Germline V gives CDR1 MNHEY, CDR2 SMNVEV (reference sequence). CDR3 sequence reads: CASSFYRAQADTQYF. CDR3 sequence (DNA): TGTGCCAGCAGTTTTTACCGGGCGCAGGCAGATACGCAGTATTTT.

This clone has just one count. The chain has TRBV7-8 and TRBJ2-4; a weak D match, TRBD1 (6 bases). Germline loops: CDR1 SGHVS, CDR2 FQNEAQ. The CDR3 totals 17 residues. Between the trimmed V and J ends, which lost 4 bases and 3 bases, there was a span of 19 bases. The CDR3 region has the DNA TGTGCCAGCAGCTCATCCGGGACAAGGCGGGTCAAAAACATTCAGTACTTC. As protein: CASSSSGTRRVKNIQYF. Full variable domain (remainder filled in from reference TRBV7-8 and TRBJ2-4): GAGVSQSPRYKVAKRGQDVALRCDPISGHVSLFWYQQALGQGPEFLTYFQNEAQLDKSGLPSDRFFAERPEGSVSTLKIQRTQQEDSAVYLCASSSSGTRRVKNIQYFGAGTRLSVL.

A few counts support this clone. The chain links TRBV28 to TRBJ2-1; TRBD1 agrees at 10 bases. Germline assignment: CDR1 MDHEN and CDR2 SYDVKM. The V and J ends lost 3 bases and 2 bases, in that order; junction bases with no gene match: 4. The CDR3 loop spans 16 amino acids. The CDR3 sequence is CASSLWGQGPYNEQFF. For the CDR3, the DNA is TGTGCCAGCAGTTTGTGGGGACAGGGGCCCTACAATGAGCAGTTCTTC.

V usage is TRBV19 and J usage is TRBJ1-5; D ambiguous. V was clipped by 3 bases and J by 6 bases, with 9 bases between them. The length of the CDR3 is 13 residues. CDR1 LNHDA and CDR2 SQIVND come from the germline V gene (reference sequence). The CDR3 region is CASSIRRGQPQHF. Written as DNA, the CDR3 is TGTGCCAGTAGTATCCGGAGAGGTCAGCCCCAGCATTTT.

The chain joins TRBV27 to TRBJ2-7; TRBD2 aligns across 7 bases. The V gene end was trimmed by 5 bases and the J gene end by 0 bases; junction bases not matched to a gene: 7. Germline loops: CDR1 MNHEY, CDR2 SMNVEV (reference sequence). This CDR3 is built from 15 residues. The CDR3 DNA follows: TGTGCCAGCAGTAAGCTAGCGGAGAGCTCCTACGAGCAGTACTTC. Its protein product is CASSKLAESSYEQYF.

The chain combines TRBV5-1 with TRBJ2-2; D gene uncertain. In germline, CDR1 is SGHRS, CDR2 YFSETQ. The CDR3 sequence is 15 residues long. V lost 1 base and J 1 base, leaving 8 bases between the germline ends. The CDR3: CASSLLQRNTGELFF. CDR3 in DNA: TGCGCCAGCAGCTTGCTACAGAGGAACACCGGGGAGCTGTTTTTT. Supplemented by reference TRBV5-1 and TRBJ2-2, the full variable domain reads KAGVTQTPRYLIKTRGQQVTLSCSPISGHRSVSWYQQTPGQGLQFLFEYFSETQRNKGNFPGRFSGRQFSNSRSEMNVSTLELGDSALYLCASSLLQRNTGELFFGEGSRLTVL.